This entry lists 28 T cell receptor beta chains sequenced from one sample in a study of blood T cell repertoires in COVID-19. Clones were sequenced by immunoSEQ multiplex PCR, and TCRdb holds only the in-frame ones, with some missing. The table shows about 180,000 clones, with about 81% occurring only once. The sample consisted of peripheral blood. These receptors all stem from an elderly woman with COVID-19, enrolled during active disease.

The V gene is TRBV20-1, the J gene TRBJ2-1; TRBD1 is a possible D gene (6 bases). V lost 3 bases and J 4 bases, leaving 19 bases between the germline ends. The CDR3 has 16 amino acids. Germline V gene lookup returns CDR1 DFQATT and CDR2 SNEGSKA (reference sequence). The CDR3 reads CSASWGFGTGYNEQFF. The CDR3 DNA reads TGCAGTGCTAGTTGGGGTTTCGGTACAGGGTACAATGAGCAGTTCTTC.

This chain uses TRBV10-3 with TRBJ2-5; 10 positions agree with TRBD1. Trimming removed 11 bases from V and 5 bases from J; junction bases left unmatched: 20. The germline CDR1 and CDR2 sequences are ENHRY and SYGVKD. The CDR3 length is 17 residues. CDR3 in amino acids: CAASPSGTGALIETQYF. CDR3 DNA sequence: TGTGCCGCCAGCCCCTCCGGGACAGGGGCGTTAATCGAGACCCAGTACTTC.

The chain links TRBV5-1 to TRBJ2-3; TRBD2 aligns across 14 bases. Looked up from germline, CDR1 is SGHRS and CDR2 is YFSETQ. V trimming: 4 bases; J trimming: 6 bases; junction bases outside the gene matches: 7. The CDR3 totals 16 residues. The CDR3 loop reads CASSPGLAGGRDTQYF. DNA for the CDR3: TGCGCCAGCAGCCCAGGACTAGCGGGAGGAAGGGATACGCAGTATTTT.

As concerns this clone: The same CDR3 can be traced to other DNA sequences in this sample. The V call is TRBV6-1, the J call TRBJ1-4; D not certain. The germline V gene encodes CDR1 MNHNS and CDR2 SASEGT. Trimming cost V 0 bases and J 0 bases, with 5 bases left between them. The CDR3 runs to 15 residues. The CDR3 spells CASSEAAATNEKLFF. For the CDR3, the DNA is TGTGCCAGCAGTGAAGCGGCAGCAACTAATGAAAAACTGTTTTTT.

The table lists this clone with a few counts. The chain links TRBV5-4 to TRBJ2-3; D gene unclear. The CDR3 runs to 14 residues. From germline, CDR1 is SGHNT and CDR2 YYREEE (reference sequence). The V and J ends lost 3 bases and 6 bases respectively, with 14 bases between them. The CDR3 nucleotides are TGTGCCAGCAGCTCCCGATTAGCATCTGATACGCAGTATTTT. It translates to CASSSRLASDTQYF.

This chain links TRBV5-4 with TRBJ1-3; D gene ambiguous. The V end was cut by 0 bases, the J end by 4 bases, with 8 bases between. The germline CDR1 and CDR2 sequences are SGHNT and YYREEE (reference sequence). This CDR3 contains 14 residues. The CDR3 DNA follows: TGTGCCAGCAGCTTGGACTCTCCGGGAAACACCATATATTTT. It yields the protein CASSLDSPGNTIYF.

The V call is TRBV6-2 or TRBV6-3, the J call TRBJ1-2, with 10 bases matching TRBD1. This CDR3 comprises 13 residues. CDR1 and CDR2 from the germline V gene are MNHEY and SVGEGT. The ends lost 4 bases at V and 7 bases at J; junction bases unmatched: 3. CDR3 bases: TGTGCCAGCAGTTCGACAGGGGGCAGTGGCTACACCTTC. Amino acids: CASSSTGGSGYTF.

The genes are TRBV5-6 and TRBJ1-1; 10 bases agree with TRBD1. The CDR3 is made up of 15 amino acids. Germline CDR1 reads SGHDT; CDR2 reads YYEEEE. Unmatched junction bases numbered 5, after V lost 3 bases and J lost 3 bases. The CDR3 coding sequence is TGTGCCAGCAGCTACTCCGGGACAGGGGACACTGAAGCTTTCTTT. It is translated as CASSYSGTGDTEAFF. Looking up the rest from reference TRBV5-6 and TRBJ1-1 gives the full variable domain: DAGVTQSPTHLIKTRGQQVTLRCSPKSGHDTVSWYQQALGQGPQFIFQYYEEEERQRGNFPDRFSGHQFPNYSSELNVNALLLGDSALYLCASSYSGTGDTEAFFGQGTRLTVV.

Only one count was recorded for this clone. This rearrangement joins TRBV6-6 to TRBJ1-1; 10 bases are shared with TRBD1. Germline-derived CDR1 and CDR2 are MNHNY and SVGAGI (reference sequence). The CDR3 has 14 residues. The V and J ends lost 6 bases and 5 bases, in that order; junction bases with no gene match: 6. CDR3 sequence: CASSRGQGGTEAFF. CDR3 sequence (DNA): TGTGCCAGCAGCCGAGGACAGGGGGGGACTGAAGCTTTCTTT.

The chain recombines TRBV10-2 with TRBJ1-4, with D hard to call. The V gene lost 10 bases and the J gene lost 16 bases, with 19 bases spanning the gap. The CDR3 is made up of 11 amino acids. Per the germline V gene, CDR1 is WSHSY and CDR2 is SAAADI. The CDR3 DNA follows: TGCGCCACCCGTGAGGCGATAACCCAGTTTTTT. Protein product: CATREAITQFF.

V is TRBV5-4 and J is TRBJ1-2, with a tentative D call TRBD1 (6 bases). V was shortened by 0 bases and J by 6 bases, with 15 bases between the two germline ends. The CDR3 is made up of 15 amino acids. Germline loops: CDR1 SGHNT, CDR2 YYREEE (reference sequence). CDR3 sequence: CASSLGGAQGNGYTF. CDR3 coding DNA: TGTGCCAGCAGCTTGGGCGGCGCACAGGGCAATGGCTACACCTTC.

The CDR3 loop is CASRGLAGAGDTQYF. In DNA form, the CDR3 reads TGTGCCAGTAGGGGACTAGCGGGGGCGGGAGATACGCAGTATTTT. The chain employs TRBV19 and TRBJ2-3; TRBD2 matches at 14 bases. J was trimmed by 5 bases and V by 6 bases; bases with no gene match: 4. This CDR3 has 15 residues. Per the germline V gene, CDR1 is LNHDA and CDR2 is SQIVND (reference sequence).

This sequence joins TRBV5-8 and TRBJ2-1, with 8 nucleotides matching TRBD2. This CDR3 is built from 16 residues. CDR1 and CDR2 (germline): SGHTS, YDEGEE. The ends lost 3 bases at V and 3 bases at J; junction bases unmatched: 8. The CDR3 DNA follows: TGTGCCAGCAGCTGGGGCCCCGGGACTAGCTACAATGAGCAGTTCTTC. It yields the protein CASSWGPGTSYNEQFF. Combining the CDR3 with reference TRBV5-8 and TRBJ2-1 gives the whole variable domain EAGVTQSPTHLIKTRGQQATLRCSPISGHTSVYWYQQALGLGLQFLLWYDEGEERNRGNFPPRFSGRQFPNYSSELNVNALELEDSALYLCASSWGPGTSYNEQFFGPGTRLTVL.

The chain carries TRBV9 and TRBJ1-1; 10 nucleotides match TRBD1. Per germline, CDR1 SGDLS and CDR2 YYNGEE. Trimming took 2 bases from V and 0 from J; bases not matched to a gene: 7. The CDR3 contains 17 residues. CDR3 sequence (DNA): TGTGCCAGCAGCGTCGGGACAGGGGCAGGGTTGAACACTGAAGCTTTCTTT. Translating it yields CASSVGTGAGLNTEAFF.

V gene TRBV7-8 combines with J gene TRBJ2-1, with TRBD1 as a possible D gene (6 bases). This CDR3 is 17 amino acids long. Germline V gives CDR1 SGHVS, CDR2 FQNEAQ. The germline V and J ends were trimmed by 5 bases and 4 bases, with 21 bases remaining between them. CDR3 nucleotide sequence: TGTGCCAGCAGCCCCCACCACAGGGCACTAACATACAATGAGCAGTTCTTC. It translates to CASSPHHRALTYNEQFF.

The chain is built from TRBV5-6 and TRBJ1-2; tentative D call: TRBD1 (5 bases). Germline V gene lookup returns CDR1 SGHDT and CDR2 YYEEEE. The CDR3 contains 13 residues. V lost 2 bases to trimming and J lost 0 bases, with 5 bases between them. The CDR3 sequence is CASSLGANYGYTF. The CDR3 coding sequence is TGTGCCAGCAGCTTAGGGGCTAACTATGGCTACACCTTC. The full variable domain, its missing parts supplied by reference TRBV5-6 and TRBJ1-2, is DAGVTQSPTHLIKTRGQQVTLRCSPKSGHDTVSWYQQALGQGPQFIFQYYEEEERQRGNFPDRFSGHQFPNYSSELNVNALLLGDSALYLCASSLGANYGYTFGSGTRLTVV.

The rearrangement joins TRBV6-4 to TRBJ1-2; a weak D match, TRBD1 (6 bases). The CDR3 totals 13 residues. Germline CDR1 MRHNA, CDR2 SNTAGT. V shed 3 bases and J shed 4 bases, with 9 bases lying between them. CDR3 loop: CASSEVRGYGYTF. CDR3 sequence (DNA): TGTGCCAGCAGTGAGGTCAGGGGCTATGGCTACACCTTC.

The V gene is TRBV2, the J gene TRBJ2-1, with 9 bases matching TRBD2. With V trimmed by 3 bases and J by 8 bases, 8 bases remained unmatched. Germline assignment: CDR1 SNHLY and CDR2 FYNNEI. CDR3 length: 15 residues. CDR3 coding DNA: TGTGCCAGCAGTGATGGGGGGACTAGCAACGATGAGCAGTTCTTC. Protein sequence: CASSDGGTSNDEQFF.

The chain combines TRBV29-1 with TRBJ2-1, with 7 bases aligning to TRBD1. Germline CDR1 is SQVTM and CDR2 is ANQGSEA. V lost 7 bases and J lost 1; bases outside the gene matches: 4. The CDR3 covers 13 residues. Here the CDR3 DNA reads TGCAGCGCCGACAGGGTGTCCTACAATGAGCAGTTCTTC. Its translation: CSADRVSYNEQFF.

The chain couples TRBV27 to TRBJ2-7, with TRBD1 matching 9 bases. This CDR3 contains 15 residues. Per germline, CDR1 MNHEY and CDR2 SMNVEV (reference sequence). J was trimmed by 1 base and V by 5 bases; bases with no gene match: 6. The CDR3 nucleotides read TGTGCCAGCAGTGCCCGGGGACAGGGTTCCTACGAGCAGTACTTC. As protein: CASSARGQGSYEQYF.

Regarding this clone: Compared with germline, one end of the junction differs, possibly owing to a read error. V is TRBV11-3 and J is TRBJ2-1; TRBD2 agrees at 9 bases. This CDR3 is 14 amino acids long. Germline CDR1 SGHNT, CDR2 YENEEA. The CDR3 loop is CASTLAGAYNEQFF. CDR3 nucleotide sequence: TGTGCCAGCACCTTAGCGGGGGCCTACAATGAGCAGTTCTTC.

Here the CDR3 reads CATSRDRGGETQYF. The CDR3 DNA is TGTGCCACCAGCAGAGATCGGGGAGGAGAGACCCAGTACTTC. The chain carries TRBV15 and TRBJ2-5; D may be TRBD2 (6 bases). Looked up from germline, CDR1 is LNHNV and CDR2 is YYDKDF (reference sequence). V was clipped by 0 bases and J by 4 bases, with 9 bases between them. The CDR3 contains 14 residues.

CDR3 residues: CATSDLEGGETDTQYF. CDR3 in DNA: TGTGCCACCAGTGATTTGGAGGGGGGGGAAACAGATACGCAGTATTTT. The chain couples TRBV24-1 to TRBJ2-3; maybe TRBD2 (7 bases). The CDR3 consists of 16 residues. Per germline, CDR1 KGHDR and CDR2 SFDVKD. Trimming shortened V by 0 bases and J by 3 bases, and 12 bases separated the two germline ends.

The CDR3 coding sequence is TGTGCCAGCAGCCCCGGACAGGGTAACACCATATATTTT. It yields the protein CASSPGQGNTIYF. The gene calls are TRBV7-9 and TRBJ1-3; TRBD1 aligns across 8 bases. Germline V gene lookup returns CDR1 SEHNR and CDR2 FQNEAQ (reference sequence). With V trimmed by 5 bases and J by 7 bases, 4 bases remained unmatched. The CDR3 runs 13 residues.

The gene calls are TRBV28 and TRBJ2-5, with TRBD1 as a possible D gene (6 bases). V was clipped by 6 bases and J by 0 bases, with 17 bases between them. Germline V gene lookup returns CDR1 MDHEN and CDR2 SYDVKM. CDR3 size: 16 residues. The CDR3 is CASSDPRDRYQETQYF. CDR3 nucleotides: TGTGCCAGCAGCGACCCCAGAGACAGGTACCAAGAGACCCAGTACTTC.

The V call is TRBV2, the J call TRBJ1-4, with 10 bases lining up with TRBD1. V trimming: 4 bases; J trimming: 11 bases; junction bases outside the gene matches: 1. CDR1 SNHLY and CDR2 FYNNEI come from the germline V gene. This CDR3 is built from 12 residues. The CDR3 loop reads CASSAGQGKLFF. CDR3 DNA: TGTGCCAGCAGTGCGGGACAGGGGAAACTGTTTTTT.

The V and J genes are TRBV4-1 and TRBJ1-4, with D perhaps TRBD1 (6 bases). CDR1 is MGHRA, CDR2 YSYEKL, per germline. Between the trimmed V and J ends, which lost 5 bases and 8 bases, there was a span of 12 bases. The CDR3 runs 13 residues. CDR3 in DNA: TGCGCCAGCAGCACCACAGGGTACGAAAAACTGTTTTTT. Protein sequence: CASSTTGYEKLFF.

The V and J genes are TRBV2 and TRBJ1-2; D is perhaps TRBD1 (6 bases). V was cut by 6 bases and J by 7 bases, with 15 bases left in between. The CDR3 contains 13 residues. CDR1 SNHLY and CDR2 FYNNEI come from the germline V gene. The CDR3: CASSGYRDGGYTF. CDR3 coding DNA: TGTGCCAGCAGCGGTTACAGGGATGGTGGCTACACCTTC.